The 26 T cell receptor beta chains below come from one sample, sequenced in a study of cytomegalovirus exposure and HLA in healthy donors. Primers included in the PCR were 60 Vbeta and 13 Jbeta primers. Sequenced by immunoSEQ multiplex PCR; TCRdb stores in-frame clones only, minus some. The repertoire holds 150,000 to 200,000 clones, 68% seen once, with 1.1% to 1.5% in the top ten. Sequencing was done on a sample of PBMCs. The receptors derive from a man aged 45 to 65 in good health and CMV-seronegative.

CDR3 amino acids: CASGLVKDGTRYNYGQYF. As DNA, the CDR3 is TGTGCTAGTGGTTTGGTAAAGGACGGGACACGGTATAATTATGGGCAGTACTTC. V and J are TRBV12-5 and TRBJ2-7; D is possibly TRBD1 (6 bases). Germline V gives CDR1 LGHNT, CDR2 FRNRAP. This CDR3 has 18 residues. V lost 0 bases and J 9 bases, leaving 27 bases between the germline ends.

This clone was detected only once. The chain combines TRBV19 with TRBJ2-5; TRBD1 agrees at 8 bases. The better agreement between TRBJ2-7 and the DNA end casts doubt on the J call. CDR1 is LNHDA and CDR2 is SQIVND in the germline V gene (reference sequence). CDR3 size: 14 residues. The CDR3 loop is CASSITGGSGEQYF. The CDR3 DNA is TGTGCCAGTAGTATAACAGGGGGATCAGGCGAGCAGTACTTC.

J is TRBJ2-7 and V is TRBV5-1, with 8 bases identical to TRBD1. There are 14 residues in the CDR3. Germline CDR1 reads SGHRS; CDR2 reads YFSETQ. Trimming cost V 2 bases and J 2 bases; bases outside gene matches: 3. The CDR3 region is CASSFGQGTYEQYF. The CDR3 nucleotides read TGCGCCAGCAGCTTTGGACAGGGTACCTACGAGCAGTACTTC.

J is TRBJ2-5 and V is TRBV5-6; TRBD1 matches at 7 bases. CDR1 and CDR2 from the germline V gene are SGHDT and YYEEEE. The CDR3 loop spans 14 amino acids. V dropped 1 base and J dropped 2; count of bases not matched to a gene: 2. This CDR3 reads CASSLLTGQETQYF. The CDR3 DNA follows: TGTGCCAGCAGCTTGTTGACAGGGCAAGAGACCCAGTACTTC.

V is TRBV5-4 and J is TRBJ1-5; tentative D call: TRBD1 (5 bases). CDR3 size: 17 residues. V dropped 1 base and J dropped 2 bases, with 16 bases sitting between them. CDR1 is SGHNT, CDR2 YYREEE, per germline (reference sequence). The CDR3 loop reads CASSLRVPGTRNQPQHF. CDR3 coding DNA: TGTGCCAGCAGCTTGAGGGTCCCAGGGACTCGCAATCAGCCCCAGCATTTT. The full variable domain, in which reference TRBV5-4 and TRBJ1-5 provide the parts outside the CDR3, is ETGVTQSPTHLIKTRGQQVTLRCSSQSGHNTVSWYQQALGQGPQFIFQYYREEENGRGNFPPRFSGLQFPNYSSELNVNALELDDSALYLCASSLRVPGTRNQPQHFGDGTRLSIL.

J is TRBJ1-2 and V is TRBV10-3; 8 nucleotides align to TRBD1. The germline V gene has CDR1 ENHRY and CDR2 SYGVKD. The junction had 7 bases not matched to a gene; V was cut back by 6 bases and J by 4 bases. The CDR3 totals 14 residues. For the CDR3, the DNA is TGTGCCATCAGGGGGACAGGATCAACCTATGGCTACACCTTC. This translates into CAIRGTGSTYGYTF.

The rearrangement joins TRBV28 to TRBJ2-6; tentative D call: TRBD2 (6 bases). The CDR3 extends over 19 amino acids. Trimming removed 7 bases at V and 0 bases at J, with 22 bases between. Germline V gives CDR1 MDHEN, CDR2 SYDVKM. CDR3 in amino acids: CASTSGLGGGISGANVLTF. The CDR3, as DNA: TGTGCCAGCACTTCGGGCCTTGGGGGAGGAATCTCTGGGGCCAACGTCCTGACTTTC.

The chain carries TRBV5-1 and TRBJ2-7; the match to TRBD1 covers 7 bases. The germline V gene encodes CDR1 SGHRS and CDR2 YFSETQ. J gave up 3 bases and V 5 bases, and 5 bases lay outside the gene matches. This CDR3 has 13 residues. CDR3 nucleotide sequence: TGCGCCAGCAGGCGGACAGGCGGCTACGAGCAGTACTTC. Amino acid sequence: CASRRTGGYEQYF.

A few counts support this clone. V gene TRBV5-6 combines with J gene TRBJ2-7; D unresolved. Germline CDR1 reads SGHDT; CDR2 reads YYEEEE. The CDR3 covers 14 residues. V was trimmed by 2 bases and J by 0 bases, leaving 9 bases between them. The DNA for the CDR3 is TGTGCCAGCAGCTTCAACAGAATCTCCTACGAGCAGTACTTC. This encodes CASSFNRISYEQYF.

In this sample, this clone turned up a few times. The chain employs TRBV28 and TRBJ1-6; 9 bases align to TRBD1. Germline CDR1 is MDHEN and CDR2 is SYDVKM. The CDR3 consists of 16 residues. Trimming removed 5 bases from V and 4 bases from J; junction bases left unmatched: 6. The CDR3 bases are TGTGCCAGCAGTCCAACGGGACAGGGTTATAATTCACCCCTCCACTTT. Translation: CASSPTGQGYNSPLHF. Supplemented by reference TRBV28 and TRBJ1-6, the full variable domain reads DVKVTQSSRYLVKRTGEKVFLECVQDMDHENMFWYRQDPGLGLRLIYFSYDVKMKEKGDIPEGYSVSREKKERFSLILESASTNQTSMYLCASSPTGQGYNSPLHFGNGTRLTVT.

The chain recombines TRBV19 with TRBJ1-5; 10 nucleotides agree with TRBD1. The germline V gene encodes CDR1 LNHDA and CDR2 SQIVND (reference sequence). The CDR3 totals 15 residues. V was pared by 6 bases and J by 4 bases, with 6 bases of the junction left unmatched. This CDR3 reads CASRTQDRGNQPQHF. CDR3 nucleotide sequence: TGTGCCAGTAGAACCCAGGACAGGGGGAATCAGCCCCAGCATTTT.

The rearrangement joins TRBV5-6 to TRBJ2-7; D might be TRBD1 (6 bases). Germline lookup yields CDR1 SGHDT and CDR2 YYEEEE. This CDR3 spans 12 amino acids. The germline V and J ends were trimmed by 2 bases and 6 bases, with 9 bases remaining between them. CDR3 loop: CASSLLGAEQYF. DNA of the CDR3: TGTGCCAGCAGCTTACTGGGGGCCGAGCAGTACTTC. Supplemented by reference TRBV5-6 and TRBJ2-7, the full variable domain reads DAGVTQSPTHLIKTRGQQVTLRCSPKSGHDTVSWYQQALGQGPQFIFQYYEEEERQRGNFPDRFSGHQFPNYSSELNVNALLLGDSALYLCASSLLGAEQYFGPGTRLTVT.

This chain connects TRBV10-2 to TRBJ2-1, with a tentative D call TRBD2 (6 bases). The V and J ends lost 7 bases and 8 bases respectively, with 18 bases between them. The germline CDR1 and CDR2 sequences are WSHSY and SAAADI. The CDR3 consists of 14 residues. This CDR3 is CASTRYRGGDEQFF. CDR3 coding DNA: TGCGCCAGCACACGATATAGAGGCGGGGATGAGCAGTTCTTC.

This clone was seen a few times. The genes are TRBV28 and TRBJ2-6; possible D gene TRBD1, 5 bases. Germline loops: CDR1 MDHEN, CDR2 SYDVKM. CDR3 size: 15 residues. V was pared by 8 bases and J by 0 bases, with 11 bases between. This CDR3 reads CASGPGISGANVLTF. CDR3 bases: TGTGCCAGCGGGCCAGGGATCTCTGGGGCCAACGTCCTGACTTTC.

The chain is built from TRBV7-2 and TRBJ2-5; possible D gene TRBD2, 5 bases. Trimming removed 5 bases from V and 11 bases from J, with 21 bases in between. The CDR3 is 14 residues long. Looked up from germline, CDR1 is SGHTA and CDR2 is FQGNSA. The CDR3 DNA reads TGTGCCAGCAGCAACGGGATACCTCTCGAGGAGCAGTACTTC. Its translation is CASSNGIPLEEQYF.

This chain joins TRBV5-1 and TRBJ1-2; maybe TRBD1 (6 bases). Germline V CDR1 and CDR2: SGHRS, YFSETQ. Trimming pared 7 bases from V and 1 base from J, leaving 8 bases between. The CDR3 has 12 amino acids. CDR3 DNA sequence: TGCGCCAGCCGACAGGATAACTATGGCTACACCTTC. This codes for CASRQDNYGYTF.

The chain carries TRBV7-3 and TRBJ2-3; 9 bases map to TRBD2. V dropped 3 bases and J dropped 4; count of bases not matched to a gene: 2. Germline-derived CDR1 and CDR2 are SGHTA and FQGTGA. There are 14 residues in the CDR3. The CDR3 loop is CASSFAGGADTQYF. In nucleotides, the CDR3 is TGTGCCAGCAGCTTTGCGGGGGGGGCAGATACGCAGTATTTT. Using reference TRBV7-3 and TRBJ2-3 for the parts outside the CDR3, the full variable domain is GAGVSQTPSNKVTEKGKYVELRCDPISGHTALYWYRQSLGQGPEFLIYFQGTGAADDSGLPNDRFFAVRPEGSVSTLKIQRTERGDSAVYLCASSFAGGADTQYFGPGTRLTVL.

This clone was observed a few times. The same CDR3 arises from other DNA sequences in this sample as well. The V and J genes are TRBV7-2 and TRBJ1-6, with a possible D match to TRBD1 (6 bases). This CDR3 is 17 amino acids long. With 2 bases removed from V and 0 bases from J, the gap between germline ends came to 11 bases. Germline-derived CDR1 and CDR2 are SGHTA and FQGNSA. The chain's CDR3 is CASSLYGQSSYNSPLHF. In DNA, the CDR3 is TGTGCCAGCAGCTTATACGGACAGAGCTCCTATAATTCACCCCTCCACTTT.

The J gene is TRBJ2-2, the V gene TRBV5-1; possibly TRBD1 for D (6 bases). The CDR3 totals 16 residues. Germline V gene data show CDR1 as SGHRS and CDR2 as YFSETQ. Trimming shortened V by 4 bases and J by 6 bases, and 19 bases separated the two germline ends. CDR3 region: CASSKGIQGRAGELFF. The CDR3 nucleotides are TGCGCCAGCAGCAAGGGGATACAGGGACGAGCCGGGGAGCTGTTTTTT.

The chain carries TRBV5-1 and TRBJ2-2; 7 bases agree with TRBD2. Germline values: CDR1 SGHRS, CDR2 YFSETQ. V lost 4 bases, J lost 1 base, and 1 base stayed unmatched. CDR3 length equals 14 residues. CDR3 DNA sequence: TGCGCCAGCAGCCCGGGGGGGAACACCGGGGAGCTGTTTTTT. Translating gives CASSPGGNTGELFF. Complete variable domain (other parts from reference TRBV5-1 and TRBJ2-2): KAGVTQTPRYLIKTRGQQVTLSCSPISGHRSVSWYQQTPGQGLQFLFEYFSETQRNKGNFPGRFSGRQFSNSRSEMNVSTLELGDSALYLCASSPGGNTGELFFGEGSRLTVL.

This chain links TRBV5-6 with TRBJ2-7; 7 bases align to TRBD1. The CDR3 contains 12 residues. CDR1 and CDR2 from the germline V gene are SGHDT and YYEEEE. V shed 3 bases and J 5 bases; nucleotides not matched to a gene: 2. In DNA form, the CDR3 reads TGTGCCAGCAGCTCACAGGGGAACGAGCAGTACTTC. This encodes CASSSQGNEQYF.

The genes are TRBV28 and TRBJ2-1; D may be TRBD1 (5 bases). The CDR3 totals 17 residues. From germline, CDR1 is MDHEN and CDR2 SYDVKM. V was clipped by 4 bases and J by 1 base, with 17 bases between them. The CDR3 here is CASSSFEGRASYNEQFF. CDR3 in DNA: TGTGCCAGCAGTTCATTCGAAGGCAGGGCTTCCTACAATGAGCAGTTCTTC.

For the CDR3, the DNA is TGTGCCAGCAGTCCAGGACAGGCTAGCCAAGAGACCCAGTACTTC. Protein sequence: CASSPGQASQETQYF. This chain connects TRBV28 to TRBJ2-5, with 7 nucleotides matching TRBD1. Per germline, CDR1 MDHEN and CDR2 SYDVKM. V shed 5 bases, J shed 1 base, and the junction held 7 bases outside the gene matches. This CDR3 has 15 amino acids.

The gene calls are TRBV5-1 and TRBJ2-3; 7 bases match TRBD1. This CDR3 spans 16 amino acids. Germline CDR1 is SGHRS and CDR2 is YFSETQ. Trimming cost V 6 bases and J 1 base; bases outside gene matches: 11. The CDR3 DNA reads as TGCGCCAGCACCCTGCCGAGTGACAGGGGCACAGATACGCAGTATTTT. Translating it yields CASTLPSDRGTDTQYF.

The J gene is TRBJ1-4, the V gene TRBV6-1; TRBD1 is a possible D gene (6 bases). The CDR3 runs to 14 residues. Germline V gives CDR1 MNHNS, CDR2 SASEGT. The V end was cut by 3 bases, the J end by 8 bases, with 13 bases between. The CDR3 region has the DNA TGTGCCAGCAGTGAGGTCGGGGGGCACGAAAAACTGTTTTTT. Translation: CASSEVGGHEKLFF.

The table lists this clone with a few counts. The chain couples TRBV2 to TRBJ1-5; 8 bases are shared with TRBD1. The CDR3 extends over 14 amino acids. Germline V gives CDR1 SNHLY, CDR2 FYNNEI. Trimming took 1 base from V and 6 from J; bases not matched to a gene: 2. CDR3 nucleotides: TGTGCCAGCAGTGAAGGCACAGGGGGTCAGCCCCAGCATTTT. Its translation is CASSEGTGGQPQHF.